This note documents a single T cell receptor (beta chain) sequence. CDR3 length: 13 amino acids. In germline, CDR1 is GTSNPN, CDR2 SVGIG (reference sequence). V lost 1 base and J lost 1, with 7 bases in between. This entry is derived from a study of blood T cell repertoires in COVID-19. Across the study: Sample material is recorded as cDNA or gDNA derived from T cells, B-cell-depleted T cells, or PBMCs.

Source study methods: Estimated nucleated cell counts came from reference gene primer amplification. TCRdb's table, derived via immunoSEQ multiplex PCR, lists solely in-frame clones and lacks some. V, J and clone size were drawn from that table, and D and trimming were deduced from the DNA. The profile covers tens of thousands of clones, with roughly 90% appearing a single time and around 8% taken by the ten largest. Sequenced sample: peripheral blood. The rearrangement links TRBV30 to TRBJ1-1, with D perhaps matching TRBD1 (5 bases). The receptor comes from a man in his 60s with COVID-19, enrolled during active disease. The CDR3 DNA is TGTGCCTGGAGTGCTCAGGGGAACACTGAAGCTTTCTTT. Its translation is CAWSAQGNTEAFF.